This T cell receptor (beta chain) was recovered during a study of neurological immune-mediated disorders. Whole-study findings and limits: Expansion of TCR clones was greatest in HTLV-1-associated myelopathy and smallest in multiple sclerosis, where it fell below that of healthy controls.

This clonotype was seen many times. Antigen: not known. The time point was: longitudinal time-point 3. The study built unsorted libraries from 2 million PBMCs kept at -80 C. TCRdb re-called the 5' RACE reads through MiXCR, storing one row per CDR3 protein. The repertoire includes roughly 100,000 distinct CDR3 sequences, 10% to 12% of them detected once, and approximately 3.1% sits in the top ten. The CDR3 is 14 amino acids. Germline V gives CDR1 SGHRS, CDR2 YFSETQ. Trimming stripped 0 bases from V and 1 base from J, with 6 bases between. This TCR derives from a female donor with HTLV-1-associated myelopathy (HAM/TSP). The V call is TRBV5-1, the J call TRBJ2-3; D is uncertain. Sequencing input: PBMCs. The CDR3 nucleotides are TGCGCCAGCAGCTTGGCGGTGGGCACAGATACGCAGTATTTT. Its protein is CASSLAVGTDTQYF.